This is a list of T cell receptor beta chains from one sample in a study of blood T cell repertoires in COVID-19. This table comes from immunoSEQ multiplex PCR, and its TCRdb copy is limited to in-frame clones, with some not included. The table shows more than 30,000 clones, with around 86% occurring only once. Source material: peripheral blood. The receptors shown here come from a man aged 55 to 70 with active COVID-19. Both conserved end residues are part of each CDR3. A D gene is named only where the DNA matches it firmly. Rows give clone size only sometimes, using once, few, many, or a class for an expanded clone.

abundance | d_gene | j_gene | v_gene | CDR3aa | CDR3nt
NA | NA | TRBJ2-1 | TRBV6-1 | CASSDPGLNEQFF | TGTGCCAGCAGTGACCCAGGGCTCAATGAGCAGTTCTTC
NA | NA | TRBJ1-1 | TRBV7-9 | CASSYGGLNTEAFF | TGTGCCAGCAGCTACGGGGGGCTGAACACTGAAGCTTTCTTT
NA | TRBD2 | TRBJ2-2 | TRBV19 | CASSTPSGRGTGELFF | TGTGCCAGTAGTACACCTAGCGGACGGGGCACCGGGGAGCTGTTTTTT
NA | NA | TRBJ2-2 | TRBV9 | CASSVGGGNTGELFF | TGTGCCAGCAGCGTAGGGGGAGGGAACACCGGGGAGCTGTTTTTT
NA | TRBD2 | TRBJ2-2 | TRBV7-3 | CASSSRTSGRTGELFF | TGTGCCAGCAGCTCGAGGACTAGCGGTCGCACCGGGGAGCTGTTTTTT
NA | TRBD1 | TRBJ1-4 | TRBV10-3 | CAISESRDRGGDEKLFF | TGTGCCATCAGTGAGTCCCGGGACAGGGGCGGGGATGAAAAACTGTTTTTT
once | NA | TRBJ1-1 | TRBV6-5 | CASSYSPGYTEAFF | TGTGCCAGCAGTTACTCCCCAGGCTACACTGAAGCTTTCTTT
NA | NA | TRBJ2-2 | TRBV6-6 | CASSIRRDTGELFF | TGTGCCAGCAGTATCCGCAGGGACACCGGGGAGCTGTTTTTT
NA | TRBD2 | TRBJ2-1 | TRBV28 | CASSSLAGGRYNEQFF | TGTGCCAGCAGTTCACTAGCGGGAGGGCGGTACAATGAGCAGTTCTTC
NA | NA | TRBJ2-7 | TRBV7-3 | CASSLQTGPYEQYF | TGTGCCAGCAGCTTACAGACAGGACCCTACGAGCAGTACTTC
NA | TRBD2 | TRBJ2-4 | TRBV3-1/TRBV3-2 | CASSLRLAGGDIQYF | TGTGCCAGCAGCCTCCGACTAGCGGGGGGGGACATTCAGTACTTC
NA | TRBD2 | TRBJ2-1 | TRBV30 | CAWREPGLAVPVQFF | TGTGCCTGGAGGGAACCGGGACTAGCGGTACCGGTGCAGTTCTTC
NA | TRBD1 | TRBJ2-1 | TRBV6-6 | CASSTSGQGPYNEQFF | TGTGCCAGCAGTACCTCCGGACAGGGACCCTACAATGAGCAGTTCTTC
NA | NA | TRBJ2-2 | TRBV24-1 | CATSDPDSSGELFF | TGTGCCACCAGTGACCCCGACAGTTCCGGGGAGCTGTTTTTT
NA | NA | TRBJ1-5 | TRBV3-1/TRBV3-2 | CASSSILGGNQPQHF | TGTGCCAGCAGCTCGATCCTCGGGGGCAATCAGCCCCAGCATTTT
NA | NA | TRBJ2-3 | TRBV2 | CASREDTDTQYF | TGTGCCAGCAGGGAGGACACAGATACGCAGTATTTT
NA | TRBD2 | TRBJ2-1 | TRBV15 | CATSPRLAGGFNEQFF | TGTGCCACCAGCCCCCGCCTAGCGGGGGGTTTCAATGAGCAGTTCTTC
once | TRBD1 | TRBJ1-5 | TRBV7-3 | CASSLTGTGDFNQPQHF | TGTGCCAGCAGCTTAACGGGGACAGGGGATTTCAATCAGCCCCAGCATTTT
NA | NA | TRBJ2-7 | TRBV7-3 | CASSLPRSEQYF | TGTGCCAGCAGCTTACCCCGGAGCGAGCAGTACTTC
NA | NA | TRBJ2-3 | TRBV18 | CASSLRGFGRLTDTQYF | TGTGCCAGCTCACTCCGGGGTTTCGGCAGACTCACAGATACGCAGTATTTT
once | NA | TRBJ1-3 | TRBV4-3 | CASSQNSGGSGNTIYF | TGCGCCAGCAGCCAAAATTCGGGGGGATCCGGAAACACCATATATTTT
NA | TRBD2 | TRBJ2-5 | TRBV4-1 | CASSLLAGAGETQYF | TGCGCCAGCAGCCTCCTAGCGGGGGCCGGAGAGACCCAGTACTTC
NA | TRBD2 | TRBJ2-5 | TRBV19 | CASIGLAGGQETQYF | TGTGCCAGCATAGGACTAGCGGGGGGGCAAGAGACCCAGTACTTC
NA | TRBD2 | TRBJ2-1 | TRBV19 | CASSPRNLAGGGNEQFF | TGTGCCAGTAGTCCCAGAAACCTAGCGGGAGGAGGGAATGAGCAGTTCTTC
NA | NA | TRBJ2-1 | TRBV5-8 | CASILTGARYNEQFF | TGTGCCAGCATTTTGACTGGGGCGCGATACAATGAGCAGTTCTTC
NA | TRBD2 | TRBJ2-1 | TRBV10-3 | CAISVGGGAGNEQFF | TGTGCCATCAGTGTAGGCGGGGGGGCGGGAAATGAGCAGTTCTTC
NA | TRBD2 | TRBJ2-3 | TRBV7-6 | CASSPRRSGGTDTQYF | TGTGCCAGCAGCCCCCGTCGTAGCGGGGGGACAGATACGCAGTATTTT
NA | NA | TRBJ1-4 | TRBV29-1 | CSVGGGTNEKLFF | TGCAGCGTGGGTGGGGGGACTAATGAAAAACTGTTTTTT
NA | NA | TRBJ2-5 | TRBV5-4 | CASSLARGVRSQETQYF | TGTGCCAGCAGCTTGGCCAGGGGGGTCCGCAGCCAAGAGACCCAGTACTTC
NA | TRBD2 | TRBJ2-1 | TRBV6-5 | CASKDGGAGYNEQFF | TGTGCCAGCAAAGACGGGGGGGCCGGGTACAATGAGCAGTTCTTC
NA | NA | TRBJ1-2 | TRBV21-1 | CASTDGLRGGYTF | TGTGCCAGCACCGACGGACTGCGGGGTGGCTACACCTTC
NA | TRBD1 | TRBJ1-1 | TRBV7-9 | CASSPDSTGRGEAFF | TGTGCCAGCAGCCCGGACTCGACAGGGCGGGGTGAAGCTTTCTTT
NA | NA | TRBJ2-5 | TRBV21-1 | CASSNKPSGIGETQYF | TGTGCCAGCAGCAACAAGCCTAGCGGGATTGGGGAGACCCAGTACTTC
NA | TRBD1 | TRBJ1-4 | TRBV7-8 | CASSWTGGMADGTKLFF | TGTGCCAGCAGCTGGACAGGGGGGATGGCCGACGGGACGAAACTGTTTTTT
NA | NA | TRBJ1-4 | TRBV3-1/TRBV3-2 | CASSQDRTRSGKLFF | TGTGCCAGCAGCCAAGATCGCACCCGTAGCGGGAAACTGTTTTTT
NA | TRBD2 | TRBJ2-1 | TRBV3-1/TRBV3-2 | CASSQVELAGNEQFF | TGTGCCAGCAGCCAAGTTGAACTAGCGGGCAATGAGCAGTTCTTC
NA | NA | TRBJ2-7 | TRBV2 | CASSERSYEQYF | TGTGCCAGCAGTGAGCGCTCTTACGAGCAGTACTTC
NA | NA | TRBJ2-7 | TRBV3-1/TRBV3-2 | CASSQVSDGGTTGSYEQYF | TGTGCCAGCAGCCAAGTATCTGATGGGGGGACCACTGGATCCTACGAGCAGTACTTC
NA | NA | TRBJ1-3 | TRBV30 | CAWSVYRGSGNTIYF | TGTGCCTGGAGTGTGTACCGGGGCTCTGGAAACACCATATATTTT
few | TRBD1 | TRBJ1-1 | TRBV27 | CASSVQGPNTEAFF | TGTGCCAGCAGTGTACAGGGGCCGAACACTGAAGCTTTCTTT
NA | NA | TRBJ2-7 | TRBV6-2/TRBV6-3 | CASSPGIYEQYF | TGTGCCAGCAGTCCCGGGATCTACGAGCAGTACTTC
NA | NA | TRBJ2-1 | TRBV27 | CASSLNEYNEQFF | TGTGCCAGCAGTTTAAACGAGTACAATGAGCAGTTCTTC
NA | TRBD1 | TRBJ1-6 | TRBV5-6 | CASSLGGRQGRSPLHF | TGTGCCAGCAGCTTAGGGGGGAGACAGGGGAGATCACCCCTCCACTTT
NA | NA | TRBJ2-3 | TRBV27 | CASSSTERAGFTDTQYF | TGTGCCAGCAGTTCCACCGAGAGGGCGGGCTTCACAGATACGCAGTATTTT
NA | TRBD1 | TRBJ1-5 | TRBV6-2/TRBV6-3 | CASSYSAGGRNQPQHF | TGTGCCAGCAGTTACTCGGCAGGGGGGCGCAATCAGCCCCAGCATTTT
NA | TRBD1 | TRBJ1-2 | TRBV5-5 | CASSLGGTGGGYTF | TGTGCCAGCAGCTTGGGAGGGACAGGGGGAGGCTACACCTTC
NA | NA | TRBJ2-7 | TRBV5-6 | CASSLSSLPLYEQYF | TGTGCCAGCAGCTTGTCCAGTTTACCCCTCTACGAGCAGTACTTC